The clone carrying this T cell receptor beta chain was found once. In the source study's methods: It was from reference gene primer amplification that nucleated cell counts were estimated. The protocol was immunoSEQ multiplex PCR, while the TCRdb copy is restricted to in-frame clones and leaves out a portion. V, J and clone size derive from that table, while D and trimming were established from the DNA sequence. The table includes a few hundred thousand clones, around 87% detected once. The data were taken from a study of blood T cell repertoires in COVID-19. About the research overall: The origin of the acute and convalescent COVID-19 samples was the United States, Italy and Spain. The analysed material was cDNA or gDNA that came from T cells, B-cell-depleted T cells, or PBMCs.

Germline V CDR1 and CDR2: MNHEY, SMNVEV (reference sequence). The CDR3 contains 18 residues. Trimming pared 3 bases from V and 1 base from J, leaving 22 bases between. The receptor's source is a woman aged 55-69 years with COVID-19, enrolled during active disease. Sequencing was performed on peripheral blood. V gene TRBV27 combines with J gene TRBJ2-7; weak D call: TRBD2 (7 bases). The CDR3 DNA is TGTGCCAGCAGTTTGCCCCGGCGGGGGCTTATGGGGTCCTACGAGCAGTACTTC. Amino acid sequence: CASSLPRRGLMGSYEQYF.